A selection of T cell receptor beta chains follows, all from one sample in a study of blood T cell repertoires in COVID-19. Here immunoSEQ multiplex PCR was the method, and the copy in TCRdb shows in-frame clones only, minus some. The sample has around 130,000 clones; just under 90% are singletons. Sequencing was performed on peripheral blood. Receptor source: a woman between 45 and 65 years old with acute or convalescent COVID-19. Each CDR3 is given with its conserved first and last residue. D genes are given only for firm matches. The size entry is marked missing in some rows and otherwise reads once, few, many or a size class.

>-|TRBJ1-2|TRBV5-4|-
TGTGCCAGCAGCTCCGAGGGATCCATCTATGGCTACACCTTC
CASSSEGSIYGYTF
>TRBD2|TRBJ2-3|TRBV2|-
TGTGCCAGTAGCGGGGGGGCGGAAGATACGCAGTATTTT
CASSGGAEDTQYF
>TRBD1|TRBJ2-3|TRBV10-3|-
TGTGCCATCGGGGACAGGGGAGAAACAGATACGCAGTATTTT
CAIGDRGETDTQYF
>-|TRBJ2-7|TRBV6-2/TRBV6-3|-
TGTGCCAGCAGTTACCCCCGGGTTTTAAGCTCCTACGAGCAGTACTTC
CASSYPRVLSSYEQYF
>-|TRBJ2-3|TRBV7-9|-
TGTGCCAGCAGCCCTATGCGTGACACAGATACGCAGTATTTT
CASSPMRDTDTQYF
>-|TRBJ2-3|TRBV28|-
TGTGCCAGCAGTTCTTACACAGATACGCAGTATTTT
CASSSYTDTQYF
>-|TRBJ2-7|TRBV13|-
TGTGCCAGCAGGCGTAATCCGGGGAATAACTACGAGCAGTACTTC
CASRRNPGNNYEQYF
>TRBD2|TRBJ2-7|TRBV4-2|-
TGTGCCAGCAGCCCAAGGACGGGGGGTTTGTACGAGCAGTACTTC
CASSPRTGGLYEQYF
>TRBD1|TRBJ1-2|TRBV6-4|-
TGTGCCAGCAGTGACCCCTGGACAGGGGAAGCCCCCCTAGGATTCTATGGCTACACCTTC
CASSDPWTGEAPLGFYGYTF
>TRBD1|TRBJ1-1|TRBV2|-
TGTGCCACCTCGGAACAGGGGACGAACACTGAAGCTTTCTTT
CATSEQGTNTEAFF
>TRBD2|TRBJ2-3|TRBV29-1|-
TGCAGCGTTGAAGATTGGGCGGGAGGGCCGAATACGCAGTATTTT
CSVEDWAGGPNTQYF
>-|TRBJ1-3|TRBV6-5|-
TGTGCCAGCAGTTACGCGCGAGACGGGGGGGGAAACACCATATATTTT
CASSYARDGGGNTIYF
>-|TRBJ1-1|TRBV4-3|few
TGCGCCAGCGGGAGGGGAGGGACGGACACTGAAGCTTTCTTT
CASGRGGTDTEAFF
>TRBD1|TRBJ2-1|TRBV5-1|-
TGCGCCAGCAGCTTGATCCCCGGGACAGGGGGCCATGAGCAGTTCTTC
CASSLIPGTGGHEQFF
>-|TRBJ1-5|TRBV7-2|-
TGTGCCAGCAGCTTTCGGGGTAGTCAGCCCCAGCATTTT
CASSFRGSQPQHF
>TRBD1|TRBJ1-4|TRBV2|-
TGTGCCAGCAGTGACGGGACAGGGGTTGAAAAACTGTTTTTT
CASSDGTGVEKLFF
>-|TRBJ2-7|TRBV11-2|-
TGTGCCAGCAGCCCCATAGGGGGAAACTCCTACGAGCAGTACTTC
CASSPIGGNSYEQYF
>TRBD2|TRBJ2-5|TRBV5-1|-
TGCGCCAGCAGCTTTGGACTAGCGGGATTGTCAGAGACCCAGTACTTC
CASSFGLAGLSETQYF
>-|TRBJ1-1|TRBV7-2|-
TGTGCCAGCAGCCCGGGAGGAGTGTTGAACACTGAAGCTTTCTTT
CASSPGGVLNTEAFF
>-|TRBJ2-3|TRBV7-6|-
TGTGCCAGCAGCTTAGGAGTAGCGGTTACAGATACGCAGTATTTT
CASSLGVAVTDTQYF
>TRBD1|TRBJ2-2|TRBV30|once
TGTGCCTGGAGTCCTCCCGGGACAGGGGCCGGGGAGCTGTTTTTT
CAWSPPGTGAGELFF
>TRBD1|TRBJ1-4|TRBV4-1|-
TGCGCCAGCAGCCAAGTCGGGACAGCTTATAATGAAAAACTGTTTTTT
CASSQVGTAYNEKLFF
>TRBD1|TRBJ1-2|TRBV27|-
TGTGCCAGCAGTTTATCGCTGGGACAGCTAAATGGCTACACCTTC
CASSLSLGQLNGYTF
>-|TRBJ2-7|TRBV19|-
TGTGCCAGTAGTTCGGGACTGAGTCACTACGAGCAGTACTTC
CASSSGLSHYEQYF
>-|TRBJ2-7|TRBV28|-
TGTGCCAGCAGTGCCTCGGGAGTATCCTACGAGCAGTACTTC
CASSASGVSYEQYF
>-|TRBJ2-7|TRBV6-2/TRBV6-3|-
TGTGCCAGCAGTCCCTCTACGGAGCAGTACTTC
CASSPSTEQYF
>-|TRBJ2-3|TRBV6-2/TRBV6-3|-
TGTGCCAGCAGTTACGACAGGTCCCCCTCCACAGATACGCAGTATTTT
CASSYDRSPSTDTQYF
>-|TRBJ1-2|TRBV14|-
TGTGCCAGCAGCCAAGTTACAGACTATGGCTACACCTTC
CASSQVTDYGYTF
>-|TRBJ2-2|TRBV7-9|-
TGTGCCAGCAGCTTAGCCGGAGGCGGGGAGCTGTTTTTT
CASSLAGGGELFF